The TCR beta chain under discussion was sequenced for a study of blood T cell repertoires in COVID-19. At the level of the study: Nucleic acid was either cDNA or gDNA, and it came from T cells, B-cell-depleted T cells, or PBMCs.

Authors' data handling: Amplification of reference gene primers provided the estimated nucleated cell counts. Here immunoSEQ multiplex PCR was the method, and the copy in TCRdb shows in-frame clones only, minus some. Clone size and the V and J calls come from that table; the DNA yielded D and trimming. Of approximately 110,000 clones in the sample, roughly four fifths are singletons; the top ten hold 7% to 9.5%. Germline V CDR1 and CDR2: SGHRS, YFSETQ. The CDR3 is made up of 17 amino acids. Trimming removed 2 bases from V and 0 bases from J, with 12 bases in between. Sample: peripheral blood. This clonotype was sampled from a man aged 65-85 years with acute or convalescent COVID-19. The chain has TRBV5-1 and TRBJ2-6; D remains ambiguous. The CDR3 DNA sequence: TGCGCCAGCAGCTTTACGGCAGGTACCTCTGGGGCCAACGTCCTGACTTTC. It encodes CASSFTAGTSGANVLTF.